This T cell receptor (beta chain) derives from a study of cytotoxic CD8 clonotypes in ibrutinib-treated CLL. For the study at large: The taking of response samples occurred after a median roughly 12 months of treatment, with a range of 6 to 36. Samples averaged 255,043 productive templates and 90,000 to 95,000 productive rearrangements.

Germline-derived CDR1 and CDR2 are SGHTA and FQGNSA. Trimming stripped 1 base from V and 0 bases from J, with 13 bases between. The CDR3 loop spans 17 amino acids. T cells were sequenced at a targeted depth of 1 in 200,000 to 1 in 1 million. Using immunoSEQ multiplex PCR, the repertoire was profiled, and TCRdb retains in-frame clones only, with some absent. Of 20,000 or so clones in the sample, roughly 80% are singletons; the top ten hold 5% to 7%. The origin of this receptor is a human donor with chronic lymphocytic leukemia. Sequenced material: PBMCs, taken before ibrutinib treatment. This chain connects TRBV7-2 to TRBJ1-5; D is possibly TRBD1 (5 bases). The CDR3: CASSLGRGGYSNQPQHF. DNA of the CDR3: TGTGCCAGCAGCTTAGGAAGGGGCGGGTATAGCAATCAGCCCCAGCATTTT.